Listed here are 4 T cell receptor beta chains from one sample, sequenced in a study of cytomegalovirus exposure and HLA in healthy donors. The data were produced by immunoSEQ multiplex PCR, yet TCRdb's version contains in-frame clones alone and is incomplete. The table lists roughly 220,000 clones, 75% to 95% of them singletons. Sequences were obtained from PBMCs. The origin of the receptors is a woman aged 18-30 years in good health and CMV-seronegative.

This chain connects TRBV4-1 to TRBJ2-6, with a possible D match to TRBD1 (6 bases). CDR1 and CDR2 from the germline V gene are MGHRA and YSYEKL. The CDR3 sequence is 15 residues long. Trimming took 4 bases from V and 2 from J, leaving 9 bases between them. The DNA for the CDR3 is TGCGCCAGCAGCCCGACAGGTGCTGGGGCCAACGTCCTGACTTTC. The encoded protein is CASSPTGAGANVLTF.

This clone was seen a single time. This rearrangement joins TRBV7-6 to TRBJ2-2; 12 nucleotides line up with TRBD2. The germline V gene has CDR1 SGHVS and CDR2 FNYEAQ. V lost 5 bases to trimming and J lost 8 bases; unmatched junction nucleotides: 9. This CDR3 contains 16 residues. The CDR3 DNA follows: TGTGCCAGCAGCACCCGACTAGCGGGAGAATCGGGGGAGCTGTTTTTT. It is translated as CASSTRLAGESGELFF.

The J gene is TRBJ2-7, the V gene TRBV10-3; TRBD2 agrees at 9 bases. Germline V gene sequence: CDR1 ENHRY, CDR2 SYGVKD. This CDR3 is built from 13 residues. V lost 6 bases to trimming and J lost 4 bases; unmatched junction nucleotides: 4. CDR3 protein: CAISWTSAYEQYF. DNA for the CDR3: TGTGCCATCAGCTGGACTAGCGCTTACGAGCAGTACTTC.

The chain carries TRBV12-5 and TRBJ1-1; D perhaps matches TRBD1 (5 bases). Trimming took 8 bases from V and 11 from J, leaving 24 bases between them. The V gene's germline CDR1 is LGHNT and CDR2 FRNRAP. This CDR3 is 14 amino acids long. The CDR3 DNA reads TGTGCTAGTAGACCCATTGACCTCCCAGGGTTGGCTTTCTTT. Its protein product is CASRPIDLPGLAFF.